Included here is one T cell receptor (beta chain) sequence, with context. Its antigen is still unknown. The ends lost 8 bases at V and 6 bases at J; junction bases unmatched: 11. Germline V gives CDR1 MNHEY, CDR2 SMNVEV (reference sequence). The CDR3 sequence is 16 residues long. Unexposed donor CD4+ T cells date from about 2011-2019, before the COVID-19 pandemic. After roughly ten days of culture, CD4+ T cells were isolated. PBMCs were plated at 1.5 million to 2 million per well in IL-2-containing medium. The method was immunoSEQ multiplex PCR; TCRdb's version includes in-frame clones alone and lacks a portion of them. The repertoire holds some 28,000 clones, with around two thirds as singletons. This record belongs to a study of CD4 T cells in relation to SARS-CoV-2 and coronaviruses. Study-level information: TCR beta CDR3s were sequenced after 10-day antigen culture of PBMCs. General study findings and limits: Pre-pandemic and post-infection samples never came from the same donor. Approximately 65% of donors had memory CD4+ clonotypes crossrecognizing SARS-CoV-2 and common cold coronavirus spike.

The sequencing sample was made of CD4+ T cells from PBMCs, cultured in vitro. This chain joins TRBV27 and TRBJ2-3; the match to TRBD2 covers 13 bases. This clonotype was sampled from a human donor in good health. Here the CDR3 DNA reads TGTGCCAGCTCCCCTTACGGGACTAGCGGGGCCGATACGCAGTATTTT. Translating gives CASSPYGTSGADTQYF.